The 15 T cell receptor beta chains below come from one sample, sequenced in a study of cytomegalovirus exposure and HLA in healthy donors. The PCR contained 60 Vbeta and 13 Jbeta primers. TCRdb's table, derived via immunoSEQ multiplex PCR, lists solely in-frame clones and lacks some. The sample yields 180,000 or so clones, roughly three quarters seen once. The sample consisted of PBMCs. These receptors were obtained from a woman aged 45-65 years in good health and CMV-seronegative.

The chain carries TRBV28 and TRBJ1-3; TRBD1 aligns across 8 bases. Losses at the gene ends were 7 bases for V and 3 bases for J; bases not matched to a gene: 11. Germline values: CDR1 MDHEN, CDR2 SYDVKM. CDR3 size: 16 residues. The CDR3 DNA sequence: TGTGCCAGCAAACAGGGGGGATTCTTAGTTGGAAACACCATATATTTT. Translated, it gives CASKQGGFLVGNTIYF.

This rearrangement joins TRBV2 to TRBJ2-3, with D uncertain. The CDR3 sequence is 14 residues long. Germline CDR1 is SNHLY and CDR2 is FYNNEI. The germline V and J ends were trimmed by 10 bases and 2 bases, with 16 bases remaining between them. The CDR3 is CAKAPTPTTDTQYF. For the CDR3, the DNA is TGTGCCAAAGCACCGACACCGACCACAGATACGCAGTATTTT.

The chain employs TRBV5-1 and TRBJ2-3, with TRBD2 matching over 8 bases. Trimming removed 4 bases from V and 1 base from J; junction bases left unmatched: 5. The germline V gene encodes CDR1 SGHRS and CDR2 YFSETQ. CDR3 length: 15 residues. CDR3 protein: CASSRAGDRTDTQYF. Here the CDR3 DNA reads TGCGCCAGCAGCAGAGCGGGGGACCGCACAGATACGCAGTATTTT.

The CDR3 coding sequence is TGTGCCAGCAGTCAGCTCGGGGGGCCCCACTACGAGCAGTACTTC. As protein: CASSQLGGPHYEQYF. The rearrangement joins TRBV13 to TRBJ2-7; a weak D match, TRBD2 (7 bases). Between the trimmed V and J ends, which lost 6 bases and 3 bases, there was a span of 18 bases. CDR1 is PRHDT and CDR2 is FYEKMQ in the germline V gene (reference sequence). This CDR3 has 15 residues.

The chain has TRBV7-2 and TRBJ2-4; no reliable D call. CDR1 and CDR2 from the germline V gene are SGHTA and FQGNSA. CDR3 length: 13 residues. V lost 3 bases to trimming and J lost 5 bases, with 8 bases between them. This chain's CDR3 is CASSLNRENIQYF. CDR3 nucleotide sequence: TGTGCCAGCAGCTTGAACAGAGAAAACATTCAGTACTTC.

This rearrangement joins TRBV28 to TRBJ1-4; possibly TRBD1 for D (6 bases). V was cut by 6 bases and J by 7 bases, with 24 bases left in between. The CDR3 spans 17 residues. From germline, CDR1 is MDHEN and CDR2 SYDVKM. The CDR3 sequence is CASRRGGTPNPIEKLFF. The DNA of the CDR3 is TGTGCCAGCAGAAGGGGGGGGACTCCCAACCCCATTGAAAAACTGTTTTTT.

The CDR3 region has the DNA TGTGCCAGCAGCCGACTAGCGGGAGAATTCCTGGGTGAGCAGTTCTTC. Translated, it gives CASSRLAGEFLGEQFF. The V gene is TRBV5-4, the J gene TRBJ2-1, with 12 bases that match TRBD2. J gave up 9 bases and V 4 bases, and 11 bases lay outside the gene matches. In germline, CDR1 is SGHNT, CDR2 YYREEE (reference sequence). The CDR3 sequence is 16 residues long.

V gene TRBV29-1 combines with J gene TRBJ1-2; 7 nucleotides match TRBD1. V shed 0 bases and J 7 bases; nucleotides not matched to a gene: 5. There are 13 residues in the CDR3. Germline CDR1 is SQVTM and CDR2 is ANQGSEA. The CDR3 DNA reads TGCAGCGTTGAAGAACGAACAGGGGCTGGCTACACCTTC. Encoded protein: CSVEERTGAGYTF.

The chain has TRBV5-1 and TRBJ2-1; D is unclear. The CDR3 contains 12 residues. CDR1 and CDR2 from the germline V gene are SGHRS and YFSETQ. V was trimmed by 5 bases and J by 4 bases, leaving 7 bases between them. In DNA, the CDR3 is TGCGCCAGCAGGACTCAGTACAATGAGCAGTTCTTC. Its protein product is CASRTQYNEQFF.

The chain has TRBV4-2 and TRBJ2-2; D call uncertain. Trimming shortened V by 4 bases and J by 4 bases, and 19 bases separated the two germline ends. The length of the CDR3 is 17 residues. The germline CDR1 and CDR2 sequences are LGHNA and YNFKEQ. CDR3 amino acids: CASSLARVRNGTGELFF. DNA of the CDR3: TGTGCCAGCAGCCTCGCCCGGGTGAGGAATGGCACCGGGGAGCTGTTTTTT.

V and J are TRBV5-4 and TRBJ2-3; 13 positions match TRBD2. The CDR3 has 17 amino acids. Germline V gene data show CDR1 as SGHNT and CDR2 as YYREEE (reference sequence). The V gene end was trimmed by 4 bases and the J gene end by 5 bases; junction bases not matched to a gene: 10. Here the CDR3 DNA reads TGTGCCAGCAGCCCGGCACGGACTAGCGGGAGTGTAGATACGCAGTATTTT. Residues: CASSPARTSGSVDTQYF.

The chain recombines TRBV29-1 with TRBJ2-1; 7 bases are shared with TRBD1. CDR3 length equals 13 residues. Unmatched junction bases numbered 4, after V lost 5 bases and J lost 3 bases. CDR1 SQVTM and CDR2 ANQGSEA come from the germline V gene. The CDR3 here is CSVRQGLYNEQFF. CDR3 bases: TGCAGCGTTCGACAGGGCCTCTACAATGAGCAGTTCTTC.

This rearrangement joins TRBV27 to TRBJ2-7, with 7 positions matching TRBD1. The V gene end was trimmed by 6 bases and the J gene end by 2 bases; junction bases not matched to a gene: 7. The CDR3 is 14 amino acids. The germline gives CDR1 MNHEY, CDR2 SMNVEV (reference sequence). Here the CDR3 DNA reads TGTGCCAGCAGGCCACCACAGGGGACCTACGAGCAGTACTTC. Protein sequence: CASRPPQGTYEQYF.

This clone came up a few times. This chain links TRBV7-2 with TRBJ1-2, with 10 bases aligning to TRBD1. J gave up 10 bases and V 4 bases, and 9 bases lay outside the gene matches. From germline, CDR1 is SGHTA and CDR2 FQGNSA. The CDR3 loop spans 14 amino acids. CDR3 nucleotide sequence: TGTGCCAGCAGCTCCCGGGGACAGGGGTTGGACTACACCTTC. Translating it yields CASSSRGQGLDYTF.

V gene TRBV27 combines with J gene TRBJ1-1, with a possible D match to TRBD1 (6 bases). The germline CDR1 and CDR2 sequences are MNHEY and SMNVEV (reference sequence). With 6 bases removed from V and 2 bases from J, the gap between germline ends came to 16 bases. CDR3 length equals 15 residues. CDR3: CASRTQGAVNTEAFF. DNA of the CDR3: TGTGCCAGCAGGACACAGGGTGCGGTTAACACTGAAGCTTTCTTT.